The 5 T cell receptor beta chains below come from one sample, sequenced in a study of identical twins. TCRdb reprocessed the 5' RACE reads via MiXCR and lists one record per CDR3 protein. The data contain 500,000 to 650,000 distinct CDR3 sequences, 7% to 7.5% of them singletons. These data were likewise used in another study, on yellow fever vaccine responses in identical twins.

Sequences were obtained from PBMCs. These receptors were obtained from a woman younger than 35 in good health.

This clonotype came up many times. The chain joins TRBV5-1 to TRBJ1-1; 11 nucleotides agree with TRBD1. From germline, CDR1 is SGHRS and CDR2 YFSETQ. V lost 2 bases, J lost 3 bases, and 12 bases stayed unmatched. There are 18 residues in the CDR3. The CDR3: CASSLLRDRGIVDTEAFF. Here the CDR3 DNA reads TGCGCCAGCAGCTTATTAAGGGACAGGGGGATCGTGGACACTGAAGCTTTCTTT.

In DNA form, the CDR3 reads TGTGCCAGCAGTTTCCCAGGGGAGGGCTACGAGCAGTACTTC. Translated: CASSFPGEGYEQYF. The J gene is TRBJ2-7, the V gene TRBV28; a weak D match, TRBD2 (7 bases). The CDR3 is 14 residues long. Trimming stripped 3 bases from V and 3 bases from J, with 12 bases between. The germline V gene encodes CDR1 MDHEN and CDR2 SYDVKM.

This clonotype has just a few counts. The rearrangement joins TRBV7-9 to TRBJ2-3; 9 bases are shared with TRBD2. V was pared by 3 bases and J by 7 bases, with 8 bases of the junction left unmatched. In germline, CDR1 is SEHNR, CDR2 FQNEAQ (reference sequence). This CDR3 contains 15 residues. In DNA, the CDR3 is TGTGCCAGCAGCTTGGGCAGCGGGGGGAAGAATACGCAGTATTTT. The encoded protein is CASSLGSGGKNTQYF.

Ten or more counts support this clonotype. The gene calls are TRBV2 and TRBJ1-3; no firm D call. The CDR3 extends over 17 amino acids. The ends were cut back, 4 bases at V and 0 bases at J, with 16 bases in the middle. Germline values: CDR1 SNHLY, CDR2 FYNNEI. In nucleotides, the CDR3 is TGTGCCAGCAGTGGAGGCCCACCGAGGTTCTCTGGAAACACCATATATTTT. Amino acid sequence: CASSGGPPRFSGNTIYF. The full variable domain, with the rest looked up from reference TRBV2 and TRBJ1-3, is EPEVTQTPSHQVTQMGQEVILRCVPISNHLYFYWYRQILGQKVEFLVSFYNNEISEKSEIFDDQFSVERPDGSNFTLKIRSTKLEDSAMYFCASSGGPPRFSGNTIYFGEGSWLTVV.

This clonotype was seen repeatedly, ten times or more. The rearrangement joins TRBV12-3 or TRBV12-4 to TRBJ2-1; D is possibly TRBD1 or TRBD2 (5 bases each). V lost 8 bases and J lost 7, with 27 bases in between. The CDR3 loop spans 17 amino acids. This CDR3 reads CASVGPDRKRVGNEQFF. In DNA, the CDR3 is TGTGCCAGCGTCGGTCCCGACAGAAAGAGGGTGGGTAATGAGCAGTTCTTC.